These 22 T cell receptor beta chains came from one sample sequenced in a study of blood T cell repertoires in COVID-19. This table comes from immunoSEQ multiplex PCR, and its TCRdb copy is limited to in-frame clones, with some not included. The data contain 110,000 to 150,000 clones, roughly 85% of them singletons. Sample: PBMCs or T cells enriched from blood (not recorded which). These receptor sequences come from a man aged 45-65 years who had recovered from COVID-19.

This clone was found once. This chain connects TRBV2 to TRBJ2-1, with D uncertain. Germline values: CDR1 SNHLY, CDR2 FYNNEI. V was pared by 4 bases and J by 11 bases, with 15 bases between. The CDR3 totals 13 residues. DNA of the CDR3: TGTGCCAGCAGTGCCCAGGCCGATTCTAAGCAGTTCTTC. This encodes CASSAQADSKQFF. The complete variable domain, with remaining parts taken from reference TRBV2 and TRBJ2-1, reads EPEVTQTPSHQVTQMGQEVILRCVPISNHLYFYWYRQILGQKVEFLVSFYNNEISEKSEIFDDQFSVERPDGSNFTLKIRSTKLEDSAMYFCASSAQADSKQFFGPGTRLTVL.

This rearrangement joins TRBV5-1 to TRBJ1-1; TRBD1 matches 10 bases. Germline CDR1 SGHRS, CDR2 YFSETQ. The CDR3 runs to 17 residues. V was clipped by 5 bases and J by 5 bases; unmatched bases: 15. CDR3 DNA: TGCGCCAGCAGACCGATAACCGGGACAGGGGTGCGGACTGAAGCTTTCTTT. Amino acids: CASRPITGTGVRTEAFF.

The chain links TRBV4-3 to TRBJ1-1, with a weak D call TRBD1 (5 bases). The germline V and J ends were trimmed by 2 bases and 5 bases, with 18 bases remaining between them. The length of the CDR3 is 16 residues. Germline V gene lookup returns CDR1 LGHNA and CDR2 YSLEER. The CDR3 region has the DNA TGCGCCAGCAGCCAATCTTTTCGGGGACTTCGGACTGAAGCTTTCTTT. It yields the protein CASSQSFRGLRTEAFF.

The rearrangement links TRBV11-2 to TRBJ2-1, with 9 bases matching TRBD2. CDR1 is SGHAT and CDR2 is FQNNGV in the germline V gene. Germline trimming cut 5 bases from V and 8 bases from J; bases unmatched to any gene: 10. This CDR3 contains 15 residues. Here the CDR3 DNA reads TGTGCCAGCAGCCAGGAGGTACTAGCGGGCTATGAGCAGTTCTTC. Residues: CASSQEVLAGYEQFF.

This chain joins TRBV7-2 and TRBJ2-3, with D unclear. Germline CDR1 is SGHTA and CDR2 is FQGNSA. V shed 1 base and J shed 5 bases, with 7 bases lying between them. CDR3 length equals 13 residues. The CDR3 bases are TGTGCCAGCAGCTTAGGAGAAAAAGATACGCAGTATTTT. It encodes CASSLGEKDTQYF.

The V call is TRBV24-1, the J call TRBJ1-4, with 7 bases lining up with TRBD1. The junction had 10 bases not matched to a gene; V was cut back by 2 bases and J by 8 bases. Germline V gene sequence: CDR1 KGHDR, CDR2 SFDVKD. This CDR3 region has 16 residues. The CDR3 DNA follows: TGTGCCACCAGTGATTCCCGGACAGGACAGAAGGAAAAACTGTTTTTT. Translation gives CATSDSRTGQKEKLFF.

This clone was detected only a few times. The chain employs TRBV18 and TRBJ2-7; the match to TRBD2 covers 14 bases. The ends lost 3 bases at V and 6 bases at J; junction bases unmatched: 13. This CDR3 region has 18 residues. The germline V gene has CDR1 KGHSH and CDR2 LQKENI. The CDR3 DNA is TGTGCCAGCTCACCGAGACTAGCGGGAGGGCCGAATGGGGGCGAGCAGTACTTC. It encodes CASSPRLAGGPNGGEQYF.

The chain couples TRBV11-3 to TRBJ1-1, with D possibly matching TRBD1 (5 bases). CDR1 and CDR2 (germline): SGHNT, YENEEA. The CDR3 consists of 14 residues. The V and J ends lost 3 bases and 0 bases respectively, with 8 bases between them. In DNA, the CDR3 is TGTGCCAGCAGCTTTAGGGGATTGAACACTGAAGCTTTCTTT. Translating it yields CASSFRGLNTEAFF.

The chain has TRBV11-2 and TRBJ2-1; 14 nucleotides agree with TRBD2. This CDR3 region has 16 residues. The V gene end was trimmed by 4 bases and the J gene end by 10 bases; junction bases not matched to a gene: 9. The germline V gene has CDR1 SGHAT and CDR2 FQNNGV. The CDR3 DNA sequence: TGTGCCAGCAGCTACCCCGGGACTAGCGGGAGTCGGGAGCAGTTCTTC. Its protein product is CASSYPGTSGSREQFF.

This clone appeared once. The chain combines TRBV2 with TRBJ2-7, with 9 bases matching TRBD2. Looked up from germline, CDR1 is SNHLY and CDR2 is FYNNEI. CDR3 length equals 14 residues. V gave up 7 bases and J gave up 9 bases; unmatched junction bases: 13. This chain's CDR3 is CASKRREGFGGQYF. The CDR3 coding sequence is TGTGCCAGCAAGCGGCGGGAGGGTTTCGGCGGGCAGTACTTC.

This clone was seen only a few times. The chain couples TRBV28 to TRBJ1-5, with a tentative D call TRBD1 (6 bases). V was cut by 5 bases and J by 5 bases, with 16 bases left in between. CDR1 is MDHEN and CDR2 is SYDVKM in the germline V gene. The CDR3 length is 15 residues. This CDR3 is CASSPRGNGDQPQHF. CDR3 coding DNA: TGTGCCAGCAGTCCCAGGGGTAATGGGGATCAGCCCCAGCATTTT.

The CDR3 sequence is CASSETGDSYNEQFF. The CDR3 DNA is TGTGCCAGCAGCGAGACAGGGGACTCCTACAATGAGCAGTTCTTC. This chain links TRBV9 with TRBJ2-1; 8 bases map to TRBD1. The CDR3 extends over 15 amino acids. The germline CDR1 and CDR2 sequences are SGDLS and YYNGEE. V lost 3 bases, J lost 0 bases, and 2 bases stayed unmatched.

J is TRBJ1-5 and V is TRBV24-1; a weak D match, TRBD1 (5 bases). From germline, CDR1 is KGHDR and CDR2 SFDVKD. The CDR3 length is 14 residues. V lost 3 bases, J lost 0 bases, and 5 bases lay in between. Here the CDR3 DNA reads TGTGCCACCAGTGATGACAGTAGCAATCAGCCCCAGCATTTT. This gives the protein CATSDDSSNQPQHF.

The V call is TRBV7-2, the J call TRBJ1-3, with a tentative D call TRBD1 (5 bases). There are 16 residues in the CDR3. V shed 2 bases and J shed 4 bases, with 15 bases lying between them. CDR1 and CDR2 (germline): SGHTA, FQGNSA. The CDR3 coding sequence is TGTGCCAGCAGCTTACGGACACCCGATTCCGGAAACACCATATATTTT. Residues: CASSLRTPDSGNTIYF.

The chain is built from TRBV24-1 and TRBJ1-5; no reliable D call. V was clipped by 6 bases and J by 0 bases, with 11 bases between them. The CDR3 totals 15 residues. Germline V gene lookup returns CDR1 KGHDR and CDR2 SFDVKD. CDR3 sequence: CATSSGSYSNQPQHF. CDR3 DNA: TGTGCCACCAGTTCAGGCAGTTATAGCAATCAGCCCCAGCATTTT.

The V gene is TRBV7-9, the J gene TRBJ2-2; maybe TRBD2 (5 bases). CDR1 is SEHNR, CDR2 FQNEAQ, per germline (reference sequence). The length of the CDR3 is 16 residues. The V end lost 5 bases, the J end lost 8 bases, and 21 bases lay between the germline ends. This CDR3 is CASSPDQITRTGELFF. The CDR3 DNA sequence: TGTGCCAGCAGCCCAGACCAGATAACAAGGACTGGGGAGCTGTTTTTT.

This clone was detected only a few times. This chain joins TRBV7-9 and TRBJ1-1; D remains unclear. Germline CDR1 is SEHNR and CDR2 is FQNEAQ (reference sequence). The CDR3 sequence is 14 residues long. V dropped 6 bases and J dropped 5 bases, with 16 bases sitting between them. Here the CDR3 DNA reads TGTGCCAGCAGAGTCTCTAGTGGGTATACTGAAGCTTTCTTT. Amino acid sequence: CASRVSSGYTEAFF.

V and J are TRBV30 and TRBJ1-5, with D unclear. The length of the CDR3 is 15 residues. V dropped 5 bases and J dropped 4 bases, with 18 bases sitting between them. Per the germline V gene, CDR1 is GTSNPN and CDR2 is SVGIG (reference sequence). The CDR3 nucleotides are TGTGCCTGGGGAAGAGGTAGACGGATAAATCAGCCCCAGCATTTT. This gives the protein CAWGRGRRINQPQHF.

The genes are TRBV11-2 and TRBJ2-5; D is possibly TRBD2 (5 bases). V lost 3 bases and J lost 4, with 6 bases in between. Germline V CDR1 and CDR2: SGHAT, FQNNGV. This CDR3 comprises 12 residues. The CDR3 protein is CASSFAGETQYF. Written as DNA, the CDR3 is TGTGCCAGCAGCTTCGCGGGAGAGACCCAGTACTTC.

Written as DNA, the CDR3 is TGTGCCAGCAGCCGCTCGGGGGTCGCCTATGGCTACACCTTC. This gives the protein CASSRSGVAYGYTF. This rearrangement joins TRBV27 to TRBJ1-2, with a weak D call TRBD1 (5 bases). Germline V gene lookup returns CDR1 MNHEY and CDR2 SMNVEV (reference sequence). V was cut by 6 bases and J by 4 bases, with 15 bases left in between. This CDR3 is 14 amino acids long.

The chain joins TRBV2 to TRBJ1-5, with 7 bases lining up with TRBD1. V lost 4 bases to trimming and J lost 5 bases; unmatched junction nucleotides: 5. The CDR3 runs 14 residues. CDR1 and CDR2 from the germline V gene are SNHLY and FYNNEI. CDR3 amino acids: CASSGQGLDQPQHF. CDR3 bases: TGTGCCAGCAGTGGACAGGGATTGGATCAGCCCCAGCATTTT. The variable domain in full, completed from reference TRBV2 and TRBJ1-5, reads EPEVTQTPSHQVTQMGQEVILRCVPISNHLYFYWYRQILGQKVEFLVSFYNNEISEKSEIFDDQFSVERPDGSNFTLKIRSTKLEDSAMYFCASSGQGLDQPQHFGDGTRLSIL.

The chain recombines TRBV2 with TRBJ2-3; 7 bases align to TRBD2. The CDR3 loop spans 15 amino acids. CDR1 is SNHLY and CDR2 is FYNNEI in the germline V gene. The J segment lost 0 bases and the V segment lost 4 bases, leaving 4 bases of the junction unmatched. The DNA of the CDR3 is TGTGCCAGCAGTGGGGATAGCGGGAGCACAGATACGCAGTATTTT. Its translation: CASSGDSGSTDTQYF.